This TCR beta chain emerged from a study of blood T cell repertoires in COVID-19. Study overall: In each case, the material was cDNA or gDNA derived from T cells, B-cell-depleted T cells, or PBMCs.

As handled by the study authors: Nucleated cell counts were estimated from reference gene primer amplification. Only in-frame clones appear in the TCRdb table, and some are missing; sequencing was by immunoSEQ multiplex PCR. The DNA gave D and trimming, while V, J and clone size come from that table. In the table there are 200,000 to 250,000 clones, roughly 82% of which are singletons. Germline CDR1 SNHLY, CDR2 FYNNEI. V shed 7 bases and J 9 bases; nucleotides not matched to a gene: 9. This CDR3 is 14 amino acids long. The sequence came from a woman between 65 and 79 years old with acute or convalescent COVID-19. The chain joins TRBV2 to TRBJ2-1; the match to TRBD1 covers 10 bases. Input material: peripheral blood. The CDR3 spells CASKRETGGSEQFF. CDR3 nucleotides: TGTGCCAGCAAGAGAGAGACAGGGGGCAGTGAGCAGTTCTTC.